This T cell receptor (beta chain) is drawn from a study of blood T cell repertoires in COVID-19. Study background: Donors in the United States, Italy and Spain gave samples during acute or convalescent COVID-19. PBMCs, B-cell-depleted T cells, or T cells were the source of the cDNA or gDNA that made up the material.

Authors' data handling: Nucleated cell number was recorded as an estimate derived from reference gene primer amplification. Sequenced by immunoSEQ multiplex PCR; TCRdb stores in-frame clones only, minus some. V and J calls plus clone size are reproduced from that table; the DNA served to infer D and trimming. The sample has 40,000 to 65,000 clones, about 80% seen once. Looked up from germline, CDR1 is SEHNR and CDR2 is FQNEAQ (reference sequence). The CDR3 loop spans 12 amino acids. Trimming stripped 5 bases from V and 7 bases from J, with 11 bases between. The TCR was taken from a human donor in a cohort sampled during active COVID-19. The sequenced material came from peripheral blood. The chain combines TRBV7-9 with TRBJ1-2; the D is unclear. The CDR3 spells CASSREVFGYTF. CDR3 nucleotides: TGTGCCAGCAGCCGGGAGGTTTTTGGCTACACCTTC.